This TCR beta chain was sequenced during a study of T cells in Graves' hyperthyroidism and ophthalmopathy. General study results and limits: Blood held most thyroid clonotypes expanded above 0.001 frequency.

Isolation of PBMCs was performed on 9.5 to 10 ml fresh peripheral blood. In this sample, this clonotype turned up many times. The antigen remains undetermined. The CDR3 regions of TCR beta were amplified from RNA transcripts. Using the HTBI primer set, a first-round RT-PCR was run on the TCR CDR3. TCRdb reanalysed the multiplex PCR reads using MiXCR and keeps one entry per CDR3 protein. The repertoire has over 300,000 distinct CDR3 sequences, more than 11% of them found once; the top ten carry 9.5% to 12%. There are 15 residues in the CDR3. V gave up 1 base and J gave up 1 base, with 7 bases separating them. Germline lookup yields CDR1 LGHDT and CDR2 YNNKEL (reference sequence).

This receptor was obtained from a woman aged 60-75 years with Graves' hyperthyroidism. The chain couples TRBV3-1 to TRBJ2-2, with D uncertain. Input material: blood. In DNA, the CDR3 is TGTGCCAGCAGCCAAGTTATGGGGAACACCGGGGAGCTGTTTTTT. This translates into CASSQVMGNTGELFF. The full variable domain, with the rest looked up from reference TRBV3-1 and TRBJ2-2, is DTAVSQTPKYLVTQMGNDKSIKCEQNLGHDTMYWYKQDSKKFLKIMFSYNNKELIINETVPNRFSPKSPDKAHLNLHINSLELGDSAVYFCASSQVMGNTGELFFGEGSRLTVL.